What follows is one T cell receptor beta chain and its context. The same CDR3 can be traced to other DNA sequences in this sample. The sample is drawn from a study of beta chain features in type 1 diabetes. Deletions cut 2 bases from V and 5 bases from J, with 12 bases between. This CDR3 contains 14 residues. The V gene's germline CDR1 is MNHEY and CDR2 SVGAGI. CD45RO/CCR7/CD25/CD127/CD95/CD27 separated CD4+ naive, central memory, regulatory and stem cell-like memory cells by sorting. Of the isolated RNA, all was reverse transcribed, and so the sequenced material was expressed TCRB transcripts. Measured with immunoSEQ multiplex PCR; TCRdb has only the in-frame clones, and not every one. The sample holds some 200,000 clones, approximately 10% seen once.

Source material: central memory CD4+ T cells from blood. This sequence joins TRBV6-5 and TRBJ2-5, with D perhaps TRBD1 or TRBD2 (6 bases each). This clonotype originated in a man aged 18 to 29 in good health. Written as DNA, the CDR3 is TGTGCCAGCAGTTACCCGGGGGCTGGGGAGACCCAGTACTTC. Protein: CASSYPGAGETQYF.